This T cell receptor beta chain is drawn from a study of CD8+ T cells in alopecia areata. Turning to the study itself: At a dose of 5 to 10 mg twice daily, oral tofacitinib was given to treated patients.

The treatment: oral pan-JAK inhibitor, 5-10 mg twice daily. Specimens obtained from alopecia areata patients comprised lesional scalp punch biopsies and peripheral blood. PBMCs served as the source from which CD4+ and CD8+ T cells were sorted. This clone was seen a single time. Its antigen is as yet unknown. Germline V gene lookup returns CDR1 SGHDN and CDR2 FVKESK. Trimming shortened V by 5 bases and J by 5 bases, and 15 bases separated the two germline ends. The CDR3 is made up of 14 amino acids. General study findings and limits: Having one nonresponder leaves uncertain how baseline CD8+ expansion relates to response.

Isolated RNA was reverse transcribed into cDNA used as the sequencing template. Sequenced by immunoSEQ multiplex PCR; TCRdb stores in-frame clones only, minus some. This sample has a few hundred thousand clones, with 40% to 55% found just once. The material sequenced was CD4+ T cells sorted from blood, taken at approximately week 37, from a patient treated with tofacitinib. The rearrangement joins TRBV14 to TRBJ2-5; D is perhaps TRBD1 (5 bases). This TCR derives from a human donor with alopecia areata. The DNA of the CDR3 is TGTGCCAGCAGCGCCCAGTGGGGCCCGGAGACCCAGTACTTC. Its translation: CASSAQWGPETQYF. Filled out from reference TRBV14 and TRBJ2-5, the complete variable domain reads EAGVTQFPSHSVIEKGQTVTLRCDPISGHDNLYWYRRVMGKEIKFLLHFVKESKQDESGMPNNRFLAERTGGTYSTLKVQPAELEDSGVYFCASSAQWGPETQYFGPGTRLLVL.